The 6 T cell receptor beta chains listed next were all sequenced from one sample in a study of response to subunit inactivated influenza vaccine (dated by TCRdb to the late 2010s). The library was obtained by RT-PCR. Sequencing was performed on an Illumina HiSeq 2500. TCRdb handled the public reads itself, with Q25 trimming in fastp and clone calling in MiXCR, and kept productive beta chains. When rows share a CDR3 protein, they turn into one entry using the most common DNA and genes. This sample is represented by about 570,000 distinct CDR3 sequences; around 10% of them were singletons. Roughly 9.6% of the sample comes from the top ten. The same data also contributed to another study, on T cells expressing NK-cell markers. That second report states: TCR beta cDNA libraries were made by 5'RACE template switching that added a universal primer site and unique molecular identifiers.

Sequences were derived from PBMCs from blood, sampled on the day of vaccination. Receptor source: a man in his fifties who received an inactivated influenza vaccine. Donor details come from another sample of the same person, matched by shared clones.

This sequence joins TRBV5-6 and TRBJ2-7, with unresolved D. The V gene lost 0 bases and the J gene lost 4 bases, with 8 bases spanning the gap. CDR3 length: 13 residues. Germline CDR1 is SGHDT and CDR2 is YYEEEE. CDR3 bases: TGTGCCAGCAGCTTGGCCAGCGAATACGAGCAGTACTTC. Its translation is CASSLASEYEQYF.

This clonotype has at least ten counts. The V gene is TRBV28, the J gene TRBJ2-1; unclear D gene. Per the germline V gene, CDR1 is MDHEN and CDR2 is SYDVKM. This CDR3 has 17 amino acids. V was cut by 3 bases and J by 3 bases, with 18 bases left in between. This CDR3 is CASSFPLSGALYNEQFF. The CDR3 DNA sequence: TGTGCCAGCAGTTTCCCCCTCTCGGGCGCCCTCTACAATGAGCAGTTCTTC.

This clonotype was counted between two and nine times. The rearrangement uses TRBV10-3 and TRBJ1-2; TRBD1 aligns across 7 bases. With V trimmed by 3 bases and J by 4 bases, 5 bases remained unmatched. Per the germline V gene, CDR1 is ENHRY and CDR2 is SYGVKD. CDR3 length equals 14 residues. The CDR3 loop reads CAISDGRQGYGYTF. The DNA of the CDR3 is TGTGCCATCAGTGACGGTAGACAGGGCTATGGCTACACCTTC.

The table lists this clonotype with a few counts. CDR3 DNA: TGTGCCAGCAGTTACGGGAGGGGAGGTTCACCCCTCCACTTT. The encoded protein is CASSYGRGGSPLHF. The chain links TRBV6-5 to TRBJ1-6, with D possibly being TRBD1 (5 bases). Germline V CDR1 and CDR2: MNHEY, SVGAGI. The CDR3 totals 14 residues. V was clipped by 2 bases and J by 9 bases, with 11 bases between them.

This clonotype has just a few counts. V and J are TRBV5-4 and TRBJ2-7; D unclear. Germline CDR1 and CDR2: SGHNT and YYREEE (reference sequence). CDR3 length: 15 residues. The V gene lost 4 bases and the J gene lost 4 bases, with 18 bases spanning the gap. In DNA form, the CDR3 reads TGTGCCAGCAGCCCGGACCTCCCCCTGGGGTACGAGCAGTACTTC. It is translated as CASSPDLPLGYEQYF.

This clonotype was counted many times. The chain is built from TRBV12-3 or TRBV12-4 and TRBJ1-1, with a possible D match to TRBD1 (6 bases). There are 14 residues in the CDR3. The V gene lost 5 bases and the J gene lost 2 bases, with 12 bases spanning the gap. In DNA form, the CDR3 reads TGTGCCAGCAGTGGTATACAGGGTAACACTGAAGCTTTCTTT. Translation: CASSGIQGNTEAFF.